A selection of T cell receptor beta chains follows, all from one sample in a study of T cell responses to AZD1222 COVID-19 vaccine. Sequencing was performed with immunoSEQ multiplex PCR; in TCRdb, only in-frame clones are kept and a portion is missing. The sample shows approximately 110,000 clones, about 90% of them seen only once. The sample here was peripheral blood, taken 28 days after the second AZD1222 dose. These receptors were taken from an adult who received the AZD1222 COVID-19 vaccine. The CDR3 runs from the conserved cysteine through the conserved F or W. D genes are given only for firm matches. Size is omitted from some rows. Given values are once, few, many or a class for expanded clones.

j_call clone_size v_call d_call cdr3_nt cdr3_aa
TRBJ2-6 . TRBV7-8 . TGTGCCAGCAGCTTAAGTAGAGGGTACAGCTCTGGGGCCAACGTCCTGACTTTC CASSLSRGYSSGANVLTF
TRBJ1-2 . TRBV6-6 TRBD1 TGTGCCAGCAGTTACTCTGGGACAGGGGGCGAAGGCTACACCTTC CASSYSGTGGEGYTF
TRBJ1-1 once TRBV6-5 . TGTGCCAGCAGTTACACAGGGCCATCGAACACTGAAGCTTTCTTT CASSYTGPSNTEAFF
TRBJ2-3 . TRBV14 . TGTGCCAGCAGGAAAGGACTCCTCACAGATACGCAGTATTTT CASRKGLLTDTQYF
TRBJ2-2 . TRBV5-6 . TGTGCCAGCAGCTTAAGGTTTGGACCGAACACCGGGGAGCTGTTTTTT CASSLRFGPNTGELFF
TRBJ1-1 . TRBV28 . TGTGCCAGCAGTTTATCTACCACAGGGTTGGACACTGAAGCTTTCTTT CASSLSTTGLDTEAFF
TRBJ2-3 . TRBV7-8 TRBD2 TGTGCCAGCAGCTTAATTCGTAGCGGGAGATCGACAGATACGCAGTATTTT CASSLIRSGRSTDTQYF
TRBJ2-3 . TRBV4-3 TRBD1 TGCGCCAGCAGCCAAGACGGCAGGGGGCGCGCAGATACGCAGTATTTT CASSQDGRGRADTQYF
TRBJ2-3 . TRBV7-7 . TGTGCCAGCAGCCTCTGGACGGCCAGCACAGATACGCAGTATTTT CASSLWTASTDTQYF
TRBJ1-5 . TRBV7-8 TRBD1 TGTGCCAGCAGTCCAGGACAGGCCTCCAATCAGCCCCAGCATTTT CASSPGQASNQPQHF
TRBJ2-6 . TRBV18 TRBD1 TGTGCCAGCTCACGGGGACAGTCGTTCTCTGGGGCCAACGTCCTGACTTTC CASSRGQSFSGANVLTF
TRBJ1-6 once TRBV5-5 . TGTGCCAGCACCCAAAACCCAGTTGCTAATTCACCCCTCCACTTT CASTQNPVANSPLHF
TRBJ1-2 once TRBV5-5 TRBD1 TGTGCCAGCAGCTTTAATCAGGGGGCTAACTATGGCTACACCTTC CASSFNQGANYGYTF
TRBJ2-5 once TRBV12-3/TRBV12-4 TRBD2 TGTGCCAGCAGCGCCGCCAGCGGGAGGAACCAGTACTTC CASSAASGRNQYF
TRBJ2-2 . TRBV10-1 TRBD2 TGCGCCACTTCGAGCGGGAGTCATACTGGGGAGCTGTTTTTT CATSSGSHTGELFF
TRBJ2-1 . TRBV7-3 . TGTGCCAGCAGCTTAACGGAGTACAATGAGCAGTTCTTC CASSLTEYNEQFF
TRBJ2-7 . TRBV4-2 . TGTGCCAGCAGCCAAGGGTCAGGAACCTACGAGCAGTACTTC CASSQGSGTYEQYF
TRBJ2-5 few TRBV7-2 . TGTGCCAGCAGCCCCGAACCAGGAAGCCAAGAGACCCAGTACTTC CASSPEPGSQETQYF
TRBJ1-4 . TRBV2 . TGTGCCAGCAGTGAAGGTAGAAAACTGTTTTTT CASSEGRKLFF
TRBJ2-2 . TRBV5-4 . TGTGCCAGCAGCTTGACAGGGAACACCGGGGAGCTGTTTTTT CASSLTGNTGELFF
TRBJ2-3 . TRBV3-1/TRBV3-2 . TGTGCCAGCAGCCCAACAGGAGATACGCAGTATTTT CASSPTGDTQYF
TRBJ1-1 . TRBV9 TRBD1 TGTGCCAGCAGCTCTTTCCCGGGACAGGGGAGGACTGAAGCTTTCTTT CASSSFPGQGRTEAFF
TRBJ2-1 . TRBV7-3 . TGTGCCAGCAGCTCGTCCCCTAGCAGCTCCCGGTTCTTC CASSSSPSSSRFF
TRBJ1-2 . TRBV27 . TGTGCCAGCAGTTTAGCGGTTTCTCCCAACTATGGCTACACCTTC CASSLAVSPNYGYTF
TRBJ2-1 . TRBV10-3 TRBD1 TGTGCCATCAGGAGAGGACAGGGAACAAGTAGCTCCTACAATGAGCAGTTCTTC CAIRRGQGTSSSYNEQFF
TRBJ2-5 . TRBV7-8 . TGTGCCAGCAGCTTAGCAAGCTGGCTCCAAGAGACCCAGTACTTC CASSLASWLQETQYF
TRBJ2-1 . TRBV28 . TGTGCCAGCAGAGGCAGGGCATGGAGCTCCTACAATGAGCAGTTCTTC CASRGRAWSSYNEQFF
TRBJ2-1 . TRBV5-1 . TGCGCCAGCAGCTTGAGCAATGAGCAGTTCTTC CASSLSNEQFF
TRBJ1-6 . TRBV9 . TGTGCCAGCAGCGTAGAATCCGGGGGCAATTCACCCCTCCACTTT CASSVESGGNSPLHF
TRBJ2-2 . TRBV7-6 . TGTGCCAGCAGCCAAGGACAGAGCACCGGGGAGCTGTTTTTT CASSQGQSTGELFF
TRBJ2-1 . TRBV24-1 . TGTGCCACCACCACAGGGGGGGAGTACAATGAGCAGTTCTTC CATTTGGEYNEQFF
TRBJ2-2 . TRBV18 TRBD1 TGTGCCAGCTCAGCAGGACAGGGGGCCGTCACCGGGGAGCTGTTTTTT CASSAGQGAVTGELFF
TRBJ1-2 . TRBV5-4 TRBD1 TGTGCCAGCAGCCCGGACAGGGGGGGAGGCTATGGCTACACCTTC CASSPDRGGGYGYTF
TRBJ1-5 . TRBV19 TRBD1 TGTGCCAGTAGTATACAGGGGGGTCAGCCCCAGCATTTT CASSIQGGQPQHF
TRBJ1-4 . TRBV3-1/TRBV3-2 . TGTGCCAGCAGCCAAGAGCTAGGGACCATAGGTGAAAAACTGTTTTTT CASSQELGTIGEKLFF